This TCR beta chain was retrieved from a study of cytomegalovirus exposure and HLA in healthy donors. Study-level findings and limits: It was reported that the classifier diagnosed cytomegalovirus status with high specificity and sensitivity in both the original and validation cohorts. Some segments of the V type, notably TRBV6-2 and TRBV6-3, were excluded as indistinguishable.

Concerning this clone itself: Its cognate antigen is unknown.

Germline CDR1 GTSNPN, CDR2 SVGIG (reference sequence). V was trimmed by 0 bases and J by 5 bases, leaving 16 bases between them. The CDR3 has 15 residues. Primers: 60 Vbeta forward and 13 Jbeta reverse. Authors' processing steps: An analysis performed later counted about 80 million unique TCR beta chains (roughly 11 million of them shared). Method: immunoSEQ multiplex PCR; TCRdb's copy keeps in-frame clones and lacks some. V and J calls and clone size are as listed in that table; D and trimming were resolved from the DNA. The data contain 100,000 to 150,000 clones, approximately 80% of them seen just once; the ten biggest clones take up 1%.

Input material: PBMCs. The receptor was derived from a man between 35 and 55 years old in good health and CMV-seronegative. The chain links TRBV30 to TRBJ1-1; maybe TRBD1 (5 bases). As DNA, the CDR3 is TGTGCCTGGAGTGTTTTCGGGGCCGCGGGGACTGAAGCTTTCTTT. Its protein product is CAWSVFGAAGTEAFF.